The 6 T cell receptor beta chains given below trace back to one sample, sequenced in a study of T cell repertoires in aging, cancer and after chemotherapy. The template was genomic DNA from peripheral blood, not RNA. Rearranged V-D-J TRB sequences were amplified with a mixed TRB-A/B primer pool. MiXCR was run by TCRdb on the multiplex PCR reads, yielding one entry per CDR3 protein. The profile shows 9,500 to 15,000 distinct CDR3 sequences, roughly 31% of them singletons. Input material: blood. The receptors stem from a human donor in good health. The donor label of this sample is uncertain.

In its sample, this clonotype is medium-sized. The chain uses TRBV19 and TRBJ2-2; D remains unclear. Deletions cut 5 bases from V and 1 base from J, with 14 bases between. The CDR3 sequence is 16 residues long. CDR1 and CDR2 (germline): LNHDA, SQIVND (reference sequence). The CDR3 sequence is CASSRWGSLNTGELFF. As DNA, the CDR3 is TGTGCCAGTAGTCGGTGGGGTAGCTTGAACACCGGGGAGCTGTTTTTT.

This clonotype was counted a few times. The CDR3 nucleotides are TGTGCCAGCAGGGGCTCACCAGTCCCGGACGAGCAGTACTTC. Its protein is CASRGSPVPDEQYF. This chain connects TRBV6-5 to TRBJ2-7; D not resolved. Germline CDR1 MNHEY, CDR2 SVGAGI. The CDR3 has 14 amino acids. The V gene lost 6 bases and the J gene lost 5 bases, with 17 bases spanning the gap.

The V and J genes are TRBV7-2 and TRBJ1-2; D may be TRBD1 (6 bases). The CDR3 length is 14 residues. Trimming took off 6 bases at V and 3 bases at J, with 14 bases between the two ends. Germline CDR1 reads SGHTA; CDR2 reads FQGNSA. The DNA of the CDR3 is TGTGCCAGCAGTCCGGGACATCAGTACTATGGCTACACCTTC. Its protein product is CASSPGHQYYGYTF.

This clonotype is medium-sized by share. The rearrangement links TRBV30 to TRBJ1-5; tentatively, D is TRBD1 (6 bases). In germline, CDR1 is GTSNPN, CDR2 SVGIG (reference sequence). The CDR3 contains 17 residues. The V end lost 3 bases, the J end lost 1 base, and 19 bases lay between the germline ends. CDR3 sequence: CAWSADRAPTSNQPQHF. The CDR3 DNA sequence: TGTGCCTGGAGCGCGGACAGAGCGCCGACAAGCAATCAGCCCCAGCATTTT.

The chain carries TRBV7-4 and TRBJ1-1; D possibly corresponds to TRBD1 (5 bases). Per the germline V gene, CDR1 is SGHVT and CDR2 is SQSDAQ. There are 13 residues in the CDR3. Trimming cost V 9 bases and J 7 bases, with 18 bases left between them. CDR3 amino acids: CARSLPGWVEAFF. In nucleotides, the CDR3 is TGTGCCAGAAGTTTACCAGGGTGGGTTGAAGCTTTCTTT.

The chain uses TRBV6-2 or TRBV6-3 and TRBJ2-5; D is unresolved. Germline V gene lookup returns CDR1 MNHEY and CDR2 SVGEGT. V was shortened by 4 bases and J by 1 base, with 10 bases between the two germline ends. CDR3 length equals 14 residues. The CDR3 reads CASSWWQVQETQYF. The CDR3, as DNA: TGTGCCAGCAGTTGGTGGCAGGTCCAAGAGACCCAGTACTTC.